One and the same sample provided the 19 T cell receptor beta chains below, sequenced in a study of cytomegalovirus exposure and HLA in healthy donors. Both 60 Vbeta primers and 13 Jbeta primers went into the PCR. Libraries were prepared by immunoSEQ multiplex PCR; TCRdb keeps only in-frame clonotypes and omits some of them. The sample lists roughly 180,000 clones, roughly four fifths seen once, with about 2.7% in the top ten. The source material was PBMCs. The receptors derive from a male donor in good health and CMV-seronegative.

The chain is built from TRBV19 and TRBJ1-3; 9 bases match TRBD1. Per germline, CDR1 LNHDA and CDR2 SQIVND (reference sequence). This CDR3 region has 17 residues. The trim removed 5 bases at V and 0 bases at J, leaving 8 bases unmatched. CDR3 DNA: TGTGCCAGTAGTCGAGGGACAGGGAGTTTCTCTGGAAACACCATATATTTT. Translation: CASSRGTGSFSGNTIYF.

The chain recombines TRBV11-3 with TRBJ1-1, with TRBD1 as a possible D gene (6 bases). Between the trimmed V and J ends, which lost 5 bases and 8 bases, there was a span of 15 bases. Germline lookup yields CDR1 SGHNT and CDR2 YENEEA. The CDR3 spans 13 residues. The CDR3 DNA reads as TGTGCCAGCAGCCTATTCGACGGACAGGAAGCTTTCTTT. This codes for CASSLFDGQEAFF.

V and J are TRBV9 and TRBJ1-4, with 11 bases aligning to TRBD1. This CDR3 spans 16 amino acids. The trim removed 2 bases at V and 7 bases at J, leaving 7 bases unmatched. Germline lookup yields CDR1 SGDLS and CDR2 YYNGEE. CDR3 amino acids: CASSVSWTGGGEKLFF. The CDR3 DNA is TGTGCCAGCAGCGTTAGTTGGACAGGGGGCGGTGAAAAACTGTTTTTT.

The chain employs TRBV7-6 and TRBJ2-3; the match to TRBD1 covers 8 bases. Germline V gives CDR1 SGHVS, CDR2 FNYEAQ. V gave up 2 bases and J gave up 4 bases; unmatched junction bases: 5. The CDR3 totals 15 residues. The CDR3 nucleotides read TGTGCCAGCAGCTTAAAGCAGGGGGCATCAGATACGCAGTATTTT. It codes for CASSLKQGASDTQYF.

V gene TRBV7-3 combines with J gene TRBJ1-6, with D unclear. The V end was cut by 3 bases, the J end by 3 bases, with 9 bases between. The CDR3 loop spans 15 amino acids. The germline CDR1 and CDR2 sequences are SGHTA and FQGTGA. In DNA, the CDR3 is TGTGCCAGCAGCTTGAACAGTAACTATAATTCACCCCTCCACTTT. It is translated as CASSLNSNYNSPLHF.

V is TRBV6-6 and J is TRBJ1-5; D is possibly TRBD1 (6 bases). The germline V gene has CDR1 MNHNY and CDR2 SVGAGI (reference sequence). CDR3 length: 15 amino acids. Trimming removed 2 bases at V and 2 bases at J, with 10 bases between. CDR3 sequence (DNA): TGTGCCAGCAGTTACCCGGCAGGGGGCAATCAGCCCCAGCATTTT. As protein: CASSYPAGGNQPQHF.

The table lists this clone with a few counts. Here the CDR3 reads CASNHPDRVRNQPQHF. In DNA, the CDR3 is TGTGCCAGCAATCATCCCGACAGGGTAAGGAATCAGCCCCAGCATTTT. The chain joins TRBV28 to TRBJ1-5, with 7 bases identical to TRBD1. Germline trimming cut 7 bases from V and 4 bases from J; bases unmatched to any gene: 13. The germline V gene has CDR1 MDHEN and CDR2 SYDVKM. This CDR3 region has 16 residues.

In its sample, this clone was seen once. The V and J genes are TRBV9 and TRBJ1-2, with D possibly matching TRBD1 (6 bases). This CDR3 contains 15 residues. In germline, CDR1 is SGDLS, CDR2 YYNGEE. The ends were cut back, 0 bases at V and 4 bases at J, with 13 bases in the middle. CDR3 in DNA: TGTGCCAGCAGCGTAGACTACAGGGCGCCCTATGGCTACACCTTC. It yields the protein CASSVDYRAPYGYTF.

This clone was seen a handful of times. The CDR3: CASSPWTAGRTEAFF. The CDR3 region has the DNA TGTGCCAGCAGCCCTTGGACCGCGGGTCGAACTGAAGCTTTCTTT. The rearrangement uses TRBV5-4 and TRBJ1-1; D not certain. Germline V gene lookup returns CDR1 SGHNT and CDR2 YYREEE (reference sequence). Trimming removed 4 bases at V and 5 bases at J, with 18 bases between. This CDR3 comprises 15 residues.

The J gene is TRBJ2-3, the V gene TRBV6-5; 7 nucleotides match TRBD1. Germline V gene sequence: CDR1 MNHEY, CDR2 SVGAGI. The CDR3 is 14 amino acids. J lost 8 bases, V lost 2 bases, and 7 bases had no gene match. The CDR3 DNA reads TGTGCCAGCAGTTACATAGACAGGGTCGGTACGCAGTATTTT. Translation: CASSYIDRVGTQYF.

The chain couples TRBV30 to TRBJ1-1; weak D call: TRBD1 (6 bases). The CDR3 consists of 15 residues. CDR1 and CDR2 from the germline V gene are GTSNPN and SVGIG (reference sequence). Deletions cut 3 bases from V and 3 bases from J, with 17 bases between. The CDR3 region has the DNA TGTGCCTGGAGGGCCAAACAGGGACGTGACACTGAAGCTTTCTTT. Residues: CAWRAKQGRDTEAFF. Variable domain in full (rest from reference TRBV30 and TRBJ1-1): SQTIHQWPATLVQPVGSPLSLECTVEGTSNPNLYWYRQAAGRGLQLLFYSVGIGQISSEVPQNLSASRPQDRQFILSSKKLLLSDSGFYLCAWRAKQGRDTEAFFGQGTRLTVV.

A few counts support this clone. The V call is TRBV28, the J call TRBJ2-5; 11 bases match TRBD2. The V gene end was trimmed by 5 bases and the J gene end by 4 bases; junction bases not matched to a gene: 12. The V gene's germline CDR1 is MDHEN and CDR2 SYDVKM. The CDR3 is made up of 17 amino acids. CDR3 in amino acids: CASSPTTSGTGAETQYF. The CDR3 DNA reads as TGTGCCAGCAGTCCGACGACTAGCGGGACCGGGGCAGAGACCCAGTACTTC.

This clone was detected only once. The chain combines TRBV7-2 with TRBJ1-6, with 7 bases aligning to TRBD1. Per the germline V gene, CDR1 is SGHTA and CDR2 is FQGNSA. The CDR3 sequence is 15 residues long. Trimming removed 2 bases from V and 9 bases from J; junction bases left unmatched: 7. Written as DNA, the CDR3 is TGTGCCAGCAGCTTATCCGGGACAGTTAGTTCACCCCTCCACTTT. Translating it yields CASSLSGTVSSPLHF. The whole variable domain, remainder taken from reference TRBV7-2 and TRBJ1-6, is GAGVSQSPSNKVTEKGKDVELRCDPISGHTALYWYRQSLGQGLEFLIYFQGNSAPDKSGLPSDRFSAERTGGSVSTLTIQRTQQEDSAVYLCASSLSGTVSSPLHFGNGTRLTVT.

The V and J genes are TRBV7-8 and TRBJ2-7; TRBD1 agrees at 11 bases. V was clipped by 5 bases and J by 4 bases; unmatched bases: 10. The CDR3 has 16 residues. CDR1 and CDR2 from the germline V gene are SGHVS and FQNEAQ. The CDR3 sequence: CASSPYGQGARYEQYF. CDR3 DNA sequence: TGTGCCAGCAGCCCCTATGGACAGGGGGCGAGGTACGAGCAGTACTTC.

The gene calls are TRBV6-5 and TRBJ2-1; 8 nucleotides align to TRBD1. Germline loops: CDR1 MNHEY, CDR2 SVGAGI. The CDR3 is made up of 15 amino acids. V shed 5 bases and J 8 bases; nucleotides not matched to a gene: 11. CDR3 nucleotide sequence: TGTGCCAGCAGTAAACCGGGACAGGTTCTCCATGAGCAGTTCTTC. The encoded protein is CASSKPGQVLHEQFF.

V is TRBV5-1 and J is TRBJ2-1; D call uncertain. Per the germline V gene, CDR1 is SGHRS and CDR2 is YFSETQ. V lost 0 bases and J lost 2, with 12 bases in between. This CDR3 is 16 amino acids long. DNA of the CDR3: TGCGCCAGCAGCTTGGGTTACGGTTCCGCCTACAATGAGCAGTTCTTC. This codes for CASSLGYGSAYNEQFF.

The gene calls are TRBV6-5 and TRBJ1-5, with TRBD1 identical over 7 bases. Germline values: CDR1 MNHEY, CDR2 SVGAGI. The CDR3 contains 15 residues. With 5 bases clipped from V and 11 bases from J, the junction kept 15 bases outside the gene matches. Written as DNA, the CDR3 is TGTGCCAGCAGTACCCGGACAGGCCCAGTAGGGTCCCAGCATTTT. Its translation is CASSTRTGPVGSQHF.

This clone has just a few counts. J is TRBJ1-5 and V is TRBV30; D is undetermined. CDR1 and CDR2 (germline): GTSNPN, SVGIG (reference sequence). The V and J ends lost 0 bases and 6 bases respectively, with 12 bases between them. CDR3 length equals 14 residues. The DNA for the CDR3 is TGTGCCTGGAGTGTAAATTCAAGAGGTCAGCCCCAGCATTTT. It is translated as CAWSVNSRGQPQHF.

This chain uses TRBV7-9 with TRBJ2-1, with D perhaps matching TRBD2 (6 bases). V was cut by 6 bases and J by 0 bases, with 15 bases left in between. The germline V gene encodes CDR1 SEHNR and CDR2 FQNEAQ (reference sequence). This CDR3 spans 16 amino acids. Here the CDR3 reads CASRPAGGSSYNEQFF. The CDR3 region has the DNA TGTGCCAGCAGGCCGGCAGGAGGGAGCTCCTACAATGAGCAGTTCTTC.